These 18 T cell receptor beta chains originate from one sample sequenced in a study of response to subunit inactivated influenza vaccine. TCRdb redid the calling of the RT-PCR reads with MiXCR, one entry per CDR3 protein. The table lists over 800,000 distinct CDR3 sequences, 21% of them singletons. The specimen was PBMCs from blood, collected around 5 days after vaccination. The receptors here all came from a man aged 45-60 years who received an inactivated influenza vaccine.

This sequence joins TRBV20-1 and TRBJ2-5; D tentatively fits TRBD1 or TRBD2 (6 bases each). V lost 6 bases to trimming and J lost 2 bases, with 13 bases between them. Germline CDR1 DFQATT, CDR2 SNEGSKA (reference sequence). The CDR3 contains 13 residues. The CDR3 DNA follows: TGCAGTGCCCCGGGGGCAGGGCAAGAGACCCAGTACTTC. Translated: CSAPGAGQETQYF.

The rearrangement links TRBV7-2 to TRBJ2-3; no clear D gene. V was clipped by 4 bases and J by 9 bases, with 11 bases between them. This CDR3 is 12 amino acids long. Germline-derived CDR1 and CDR2 are SGHTA and FQGNSA. This CDR3 reads CASSSSGRTQYF. DNA for the CDR3: TGTGCCAGCAGCTCCAGTGGAAGGACGCAGTATTTT.

The V and J genes are TRBV12-3 or TRBV12-4 and TRBJ2-7; D is unresolved. The CDR3 length is 15 residues. Trimming cost V 2 bases and J 4 bases, with 15 bases left between them. The CDR3 spells CASSLFPLGRYEQYF. CDR3 DNA: TGTGCCAGCAGTTTATTCCCCCTTGGACGGTACGAGCAGTACTTC.

The V and J genes are TRBV15 and TRBJ2-7; D unclear. Germline V gives CDR1 LNHNV, CDR2 YYDKDF (reference sequence). CDR3 length equals 15 residues. V was trimmed by 0 bases and J by 1 base, leaving 10 bases between them. This CDR3 is CATSRETGPSYEQYF. The CDR3 nucleotides read TGTGCCACCAGCAGAGAGACTGGGCCTTCCTACGAGCAGTACTTC.

The chain employs TRBV7-9 and TRBJ1-2; possible D gene TRBD1, 6 bases. Trimming stripped 6 bases from V and 4 bases from J, with 18 bases between. The CDR3 consists of 15 residues. CDR1 and CDR2 from the germline V gene are SEHNR and FQNEAQ (reference sequence). The CDR3 coding sequence is TGTGCCAGCAGTTCCGAGAGGGGGTACTTCTATGGCTACACCTTC. It yields the protein CASSSERGYFYGYTF.

This chain joins TRBV27 and TRBJ2-3; 7 nucleotides match TRBD2. The CDR3 loop spans 14 amino acids. CDR1 MNHEY and CDR2 SMNVEV come from the germline V gene (reference sequence). The ends lost 7 bases at V and 1 base at J; junction bases unmatched: 5. CDR3 bases: TGTGCCAGCACCATAAGCGGGGGCACAGATACGCAGTATTTT. As protein: CASTISGGTDTQYF.

This clonotype showed up just a few times. This chain links TRBV6-2 or TRBV6-3 with TRBJ1-5; 7 bases fit TRBD1. The CDR3 has 15 residues. Trimming cost V 6 bases and J 6 bases; bases outside gene matches: 11. Germline loops: CDR1 MNHEY, CDR2 SVGEGT. The CDR3: CASSLRGGWSQPQHF. The CDR3 DNA reads as TGTGCCAGCAGCTTACGAGGGGGCTGGAGTCAGCCCCAGCATTTT.

The rearrangement uses TRBV5-1 and TRBJ1-6; unclear D gene. Deletions cut 4 bases from V and 8 bases from J, with 13 bases between. The CDR3 has 14 residues. Germline CDR1 is SGHRS and CDR2 is YFSETQ. CDR3 DNA sequence: TGCGCCAGCAGCATAAGTGCGTCGGATTCACCCCTCCACTTT. Translating it yields CASSISASDSPLHF. The variable domain in full, completed from reference TRBV5-1 and TRBJ1-6, reads KAGVTQTPRYLIKTRGQQVTLSCSPISGHRSVSWYQQTPGQGLQFLFEYFSETQRNKGNFPGRFSGRQFSNSRSEMNVSTLELGDSALYLCASSISASDSPLHFGNGTRLTVT.

The V gene is TRBV29-1, the J gene TRBJ2-7; no definite D call. V shed 6 bases and J shed 2 bases, with 14 bases lying between them. The CDR3 extends over 13 amino acids. CDR1 is SQVTM and CDR2 is ANQGSEA in the germline V gene. The CDR3 coding sequence is TGCAGCGTGAGGAAACGGCTAACCTACGAGCAGTACTTC. This codes for CSVRKRLTYEQYF.

The chain carries TRBV20-1 and TRBJ1-5, with D perhaps matching TRBD1 (5 bases). CDR1 is DFQATT, CDR2 SNEGSKA, per germline (reference sequence). The CDR3 spans 17 residues. The germline V and J ends were trimmed by 0 bases and 4 bases, with 19 bases remaining between them. The CDR3 bases are TGCAGTGCTAGAGATGAGCAGGGAATTGGGCCTAATCAGCCCCAGCATTTT. Translating gives CSARDEQGIGPNQPQHF.

V usage is TRBV11-2 and J usage is TRBJ2-1, with a possible D match to TRBD1 (5 bases). The CDR3 has 16 residues. With 2 bases removed from V and 6 bases from J, the gap between germline ends came to 17 bases. Germline V gene data show CDR1 as SGHAT and CDR2 as FQNNGV. Written as DNA, the CDR3 is TGTGCCAGCAGCTTATTATCGACAGTTCTAGGCAATGAGCAGTTCTTC. Its protein is CASSLLSTVLGNEQFF.

The chain is built from TRBV5-1 and TRBJ2-7; D is perhaps TRBD2 (6 bases). Germline V gives CDR1 SGHRS, CDR2 YFSETQ. The CDR3 is 15 residues long. V lost 5 bases and J lost 2, with 17 bases in between. CDR3 sequence (DNA): TGCGCCAGCAGATCGGGTAGCGGAGTCCCCTACGAGCAGTACTTC. Translated, it gives CASRSGSGVPYEQYF.

This chain joins TRBV24-1 and TRBJ2-1; TRBD1 is a possible D gene (6 bases). This CDR3 spans 18 amino acids. The V end was cut by 6 bases, the J end by 0 bases, with 20 bases between. Germline CDR1 and CDR2: KGHDR and SFDVKD. The CDR3 reads CATSLPGGGPSSYNEQFF. CDR3 nucleotides: TGTGCCACCAGTCTCCCTGGGGGCGGGCCCAGCTCCTACAATGAGCAGTTCTTC.

There are a few counts of this clonotype. The chain has TRBV6-1 and TRBJ1-1; no firm D call. V lost 2 bases, J lost 5 bases, and 9 bases lay in between. The CDR3 covers 13 residues. In germline, CDR1 is MNHNS, CDR2 SASEGT. The CDR3 bases are TGTGCCAGCAGTGAACACAGCAGTACTGAAGCTTTCTTT. It specifies CASSEHSSTEAFF.

The chain couples TRBV9 to TRBJ2-1, with 8 positions matching TRBD2. The germline CDR1 and CDR2 sequences are SGDLS and YYNGEE. CDR3 length: 19 amino acids. Unmatched junction bases numbered 20, after V lost 2 bases and J lost 7 bases. CDR3 DNA: TGTGCCAGCAGCGTTCTAGGGGCCCAAGGCCCAGCGGGAGAGAATGAGCAGTTCTTC. Its protein is CASSVLGAQGPAGENEQFF. Variable domain in full (rest from reference TRBV9 and TRBJ2-1): DSGVTQTPKHLITATGQRVTLRCSPRSGDLSVYWYQQSLDQGLQFLIQYYNGEERAKGNILERFSAQQFPDLHSELNLSSLELGDSALYFCASSVLGAQGPAGENEQFFGPGTRLTVL.

This clonotype came up a few times. Written as DNA, the CDR3 is TGTGCCAGCAGCCCAATCCTCACCGGGGAGCTGTTTTTT. Amino acids: CASSPILTGELFF. The chain has TRBV7-2 and TRBJ2-2; D unresolved. Trimming left V 5 bases short and J 4 bases short, with 8 bases between. The CDR3 runs 13 residues. CDR1 SGHTA and CDR2 FQGNSA come from the germline V gene.

The rearrangement links TRBV7-8 to TRBJ2-5; 8 bases map to TRBD1. Trimming removed 1 base from V and 2 bases from J; junction bases left unmatched: 9. This CDR3 is built from 17 residues. Germline loops: CDR1 SGHVS, CDR2 FQNEAQ. This CDR3 reads CASSLVGQGQKQETQYF. The DNA of the CDR3 is TGTGCCAGCAGCTTAGTAGGACAGGGCCAGAAACAAGAGACCCAGTACTTC.

J is TRBJ2-3 and V is TRBV11-2; a possible D gene is TRBD1 (5 bases). This CDR3 spans 18 amino acids. Germline V gene data show CDR1 as SGHAT and CDR2 as FQNNGV. V was pared by 0 bases and J by 1 base, with 17 bases between. This CDR3 is CASSLEAGFWVGTDTQYF. CDR3 in DNA: TGTGCCAGCAGCTTAGAGGCAGGGTTTTGGGTCGGCACAGATACGCAGTATTTT.